This T cell receptor (beta chain) was identified in a study of blood T cell repertoires in COVID-19. On the study more broadly: T cells, B-cell-depleted T cells, or PBMCs supplied cDNA or gDNA.

The CDR3 totals 15 residues. Germline V gene lookup returns CDR1 LNHDA and CDR2 SQIVND (reference sequence). Trimming removed 4 bases from V and 4 bases from J; junction bases left unmatched: 6. The authors' processing: From reference gene primer amplification, estimates of nucleated cell counts were derived. Data came from immunoSEQ multiplex PCR; TCRdb stores just in-frame clones and leaves some out. V, J and clone size are taken as reported in that table, and D and trimming were inferred from the DNA itself. This sample has about 140,000 clones, with around 73% found just once. This clone occurred a few times.

The chain employs TRBV19 and TRBJ1-5; 8 nucleotides match TRBD1. The clonotype was recovered from a man in his sixties who had recovered from COVID-19. The specimen was peripheral blood. CDR3 coding DNA: TGTGCCAGTAGTAACCCTACAGGGGGGAATCAGCCCCAGCATTTT. Its translation: CASSNPTGGNQPQHF. Supplemented by reference TRBV19 and TRBJ1-5, the full variable domain reads DGGITQSPKYLFRKEGQNVTLSCEQNLNHDAMYWYRQDPGQGLRLIYYSQIVNDFQKGDIAEGYSVSREKKESFPLTVTSAQKNPTAFYLCASSNPTGGNQPQHFGDGTRLSIL.